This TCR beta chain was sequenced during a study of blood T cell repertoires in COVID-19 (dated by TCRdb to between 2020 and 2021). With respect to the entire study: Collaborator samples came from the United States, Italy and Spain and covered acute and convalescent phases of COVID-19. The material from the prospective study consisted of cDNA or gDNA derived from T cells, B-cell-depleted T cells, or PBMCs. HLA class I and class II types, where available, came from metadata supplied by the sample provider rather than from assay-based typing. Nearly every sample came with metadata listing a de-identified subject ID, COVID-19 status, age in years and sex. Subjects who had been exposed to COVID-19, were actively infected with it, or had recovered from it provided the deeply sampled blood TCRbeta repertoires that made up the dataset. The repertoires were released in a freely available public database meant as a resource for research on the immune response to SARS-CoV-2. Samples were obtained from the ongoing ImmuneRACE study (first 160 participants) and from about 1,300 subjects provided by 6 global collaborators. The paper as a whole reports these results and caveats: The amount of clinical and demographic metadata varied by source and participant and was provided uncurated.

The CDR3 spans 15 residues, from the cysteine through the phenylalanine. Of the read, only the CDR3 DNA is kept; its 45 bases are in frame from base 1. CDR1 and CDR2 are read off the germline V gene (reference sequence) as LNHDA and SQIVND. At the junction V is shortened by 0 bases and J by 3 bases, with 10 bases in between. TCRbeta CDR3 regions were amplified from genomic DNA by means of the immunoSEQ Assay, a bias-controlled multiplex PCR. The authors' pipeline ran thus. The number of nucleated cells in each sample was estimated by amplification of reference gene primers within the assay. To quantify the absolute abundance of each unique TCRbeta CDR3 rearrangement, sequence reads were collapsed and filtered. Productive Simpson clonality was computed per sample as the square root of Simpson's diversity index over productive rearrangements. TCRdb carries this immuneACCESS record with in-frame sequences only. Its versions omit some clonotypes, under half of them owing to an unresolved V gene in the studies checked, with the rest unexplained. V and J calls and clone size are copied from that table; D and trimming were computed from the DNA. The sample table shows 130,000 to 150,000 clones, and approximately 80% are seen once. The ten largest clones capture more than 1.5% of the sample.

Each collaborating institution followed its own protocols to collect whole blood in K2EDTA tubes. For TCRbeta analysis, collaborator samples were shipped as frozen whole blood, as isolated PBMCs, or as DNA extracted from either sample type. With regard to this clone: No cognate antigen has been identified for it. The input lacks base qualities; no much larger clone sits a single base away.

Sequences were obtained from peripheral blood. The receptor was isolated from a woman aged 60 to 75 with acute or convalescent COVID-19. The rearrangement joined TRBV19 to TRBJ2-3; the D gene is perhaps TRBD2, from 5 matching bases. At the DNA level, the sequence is TGTGCCAGTAGTATAGATGGCCGAGGGACAGATACGCAGTATTTT. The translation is CASSIDGRGTDTQYF.